This T cell receptor beta chain was captured in a study of T-cell memory formation after mild COVID-19. Study-level information: Largely donor-specific sequence clusters came from a couple of donors.

Study-wide points: The SARS-CoV-2 specificity of second-wave clones reaching peak at day 37 remained unverified. Researchers report contracting CD4+ clones mostly in CM and EM, with CD8+ clones in EMRA. Contracting clones from day 15 to 85 showed balanced CD4/CD8; later expanders favored CD4+.

TCRdb re-called the 5' RACE reads with MiXCR, one entry per CDR3 protein. Counted here are under 250,000 distinct CDR3 sequences, roughly 30% occurring once; the ten biggest clones make up roughly 11%. In this sample, this clonotype turned up a few times. Its antigen remains unidentified. The CDR3 has 17 residues. Per the germline V gene, CDR1 is LGHNA and CDR2 is YNFKEQ. V was cut by 0 bases and J by 5 bases, with 19 bases left in between. Sequencing used PBMCs or a T cell subset sorted from them (not recorded which). This sequence was found in an adult woman who had mild COVID-19 (a few samples of this study predate the infection). Cell type and time point are not known. The V call is TRBV4-2, the J call TRBJ1-1, with D unresolved. The CDR3 nucleotides read TGTGCCAGCAGCCAAGAAAACGGGGTCCCCACGCGGACTGAAGCTTTCTTT. It yields the protein CASSQENGVPTRTEAFF.